The entry below describes one T cell receptor beta chain. This entry is derived from a study of blood T cell repertoires in COVID-19. Across the whole study: PBMCs, B-cell-depleted T cells, or T cells provided the cDNA or gDNA that made up the material.

In the original processing: How many nucleated cells were present was estimated from reference gene primer amplification. Generated by immunoSEQ multiplex PCR, the TCRdb table keeps only in-frame clones and is missing some. The DNA gave D and trimming, while V, J and clone size come from that table. This table holds 130,000 to 150,000 clones, about 85% found once. The CDR3 spans 13 residues. CDR1 and CDR2 (germline): LNHNV, YYDKDF (reference sequence). V lost 1 base and J 2 bases, leaving 5 bases between the germline ends. The rearrangement links TRBV15 to TRBJ2-5, with D tentatively TRBD2 (5 bases). Sequenced input: peripheral blood. The origin of this receptor is a human donor with acute or convalescent COVID-19. The donor label of this sample is uncertain. CDR3 sequence: CATSRAGQETQYF. In DNA form, the CDR3 reads TGTGCCACCAGCAGAGCGGGACAAGAGACCCAGTACTTC.